This T cell receptor beta chain was identified during a study of T cell responses to AZD1222 COVID-19 vaccine. Germline V gene sequence: CDR1 LGHDT, CDR2 YNNKEL (reference sequence). V was clipped by 3 bases and J by 3 bases, with 9 bases between them. The CDR3 contains 14 residues. General study results and limits: Among those given AZD1222, only five to seven were seropositive at baseline.

Sequencing used immunoSEQ multiplex PCR; TCRdb keeps in-frame clones, though not all of them. The profile covers approximately 120,000 clones, with 80% to 95% appearing a single time and under 5.5% taken by the ten largest. As to this clone: Antigen unknown.

This chain connects TRBV3-1 (or the pseudogene TRBV3-2) to TRBJ1-5; TRBD1 is a possible D gene (6 bases). The specimen was peripheral blood, collected on day 0 of AZD1222 vaccination. This receptor was identified in an adult in good health. CDR3 in DNA: TGTGCCAGCAGCCACGGACAGCTCAATCAGCCCCAGCATTTT. Translating gives CASSHGQLNQPQHF.